The next 2 T cell receptor beta chains were all read from a single sample in a study of blood T cell repertoires in COVID-19. Clones were sequenced by immunoSEQ multiplex PCR, and TCRdb holds only the in-frame ones, with some missing. Of about 490,000 clones listed, approximately 85% are singletons. The sample taken for sequencing was peripheral blood. These receptors were taken from a human donor in a cohort sampled during active COVID-19.

The genes are TRBV20-1 and TRBJ1-1, with 7 nucleotides matching TRBD1. CDR3 length: 11 residues. Per the germline V gene, CDR1 is DFQATT and CDR2 is SNEGSKA (reference sequence). V gave up 5 bases and J gave up 4 bases; unmatched junction bases: 1. CDR3 region: CSAPGGTEAFF. The CDR3 DNA sequence: TGCAGTGCTCCAGGGGGCACTGAAGCTTTCTTT.

The genes are TRBV6-6 and TRBJ1-1, with D tentatively TRBD1 (5 bases). Germline lookup yields CDR1 MNHNY and CDR2 SVGAGI (reference sequence). The CDR3 length is 12 residues. Trimming removed 6 bases at V and 4 bases at J, with 9 bases between. CDR3 amino acids: CASSQGSTEAFF. DNA of the CDR3: TGTGCCAGCAGCCAGGGAAGCACTGAAGCTTTCTTT.